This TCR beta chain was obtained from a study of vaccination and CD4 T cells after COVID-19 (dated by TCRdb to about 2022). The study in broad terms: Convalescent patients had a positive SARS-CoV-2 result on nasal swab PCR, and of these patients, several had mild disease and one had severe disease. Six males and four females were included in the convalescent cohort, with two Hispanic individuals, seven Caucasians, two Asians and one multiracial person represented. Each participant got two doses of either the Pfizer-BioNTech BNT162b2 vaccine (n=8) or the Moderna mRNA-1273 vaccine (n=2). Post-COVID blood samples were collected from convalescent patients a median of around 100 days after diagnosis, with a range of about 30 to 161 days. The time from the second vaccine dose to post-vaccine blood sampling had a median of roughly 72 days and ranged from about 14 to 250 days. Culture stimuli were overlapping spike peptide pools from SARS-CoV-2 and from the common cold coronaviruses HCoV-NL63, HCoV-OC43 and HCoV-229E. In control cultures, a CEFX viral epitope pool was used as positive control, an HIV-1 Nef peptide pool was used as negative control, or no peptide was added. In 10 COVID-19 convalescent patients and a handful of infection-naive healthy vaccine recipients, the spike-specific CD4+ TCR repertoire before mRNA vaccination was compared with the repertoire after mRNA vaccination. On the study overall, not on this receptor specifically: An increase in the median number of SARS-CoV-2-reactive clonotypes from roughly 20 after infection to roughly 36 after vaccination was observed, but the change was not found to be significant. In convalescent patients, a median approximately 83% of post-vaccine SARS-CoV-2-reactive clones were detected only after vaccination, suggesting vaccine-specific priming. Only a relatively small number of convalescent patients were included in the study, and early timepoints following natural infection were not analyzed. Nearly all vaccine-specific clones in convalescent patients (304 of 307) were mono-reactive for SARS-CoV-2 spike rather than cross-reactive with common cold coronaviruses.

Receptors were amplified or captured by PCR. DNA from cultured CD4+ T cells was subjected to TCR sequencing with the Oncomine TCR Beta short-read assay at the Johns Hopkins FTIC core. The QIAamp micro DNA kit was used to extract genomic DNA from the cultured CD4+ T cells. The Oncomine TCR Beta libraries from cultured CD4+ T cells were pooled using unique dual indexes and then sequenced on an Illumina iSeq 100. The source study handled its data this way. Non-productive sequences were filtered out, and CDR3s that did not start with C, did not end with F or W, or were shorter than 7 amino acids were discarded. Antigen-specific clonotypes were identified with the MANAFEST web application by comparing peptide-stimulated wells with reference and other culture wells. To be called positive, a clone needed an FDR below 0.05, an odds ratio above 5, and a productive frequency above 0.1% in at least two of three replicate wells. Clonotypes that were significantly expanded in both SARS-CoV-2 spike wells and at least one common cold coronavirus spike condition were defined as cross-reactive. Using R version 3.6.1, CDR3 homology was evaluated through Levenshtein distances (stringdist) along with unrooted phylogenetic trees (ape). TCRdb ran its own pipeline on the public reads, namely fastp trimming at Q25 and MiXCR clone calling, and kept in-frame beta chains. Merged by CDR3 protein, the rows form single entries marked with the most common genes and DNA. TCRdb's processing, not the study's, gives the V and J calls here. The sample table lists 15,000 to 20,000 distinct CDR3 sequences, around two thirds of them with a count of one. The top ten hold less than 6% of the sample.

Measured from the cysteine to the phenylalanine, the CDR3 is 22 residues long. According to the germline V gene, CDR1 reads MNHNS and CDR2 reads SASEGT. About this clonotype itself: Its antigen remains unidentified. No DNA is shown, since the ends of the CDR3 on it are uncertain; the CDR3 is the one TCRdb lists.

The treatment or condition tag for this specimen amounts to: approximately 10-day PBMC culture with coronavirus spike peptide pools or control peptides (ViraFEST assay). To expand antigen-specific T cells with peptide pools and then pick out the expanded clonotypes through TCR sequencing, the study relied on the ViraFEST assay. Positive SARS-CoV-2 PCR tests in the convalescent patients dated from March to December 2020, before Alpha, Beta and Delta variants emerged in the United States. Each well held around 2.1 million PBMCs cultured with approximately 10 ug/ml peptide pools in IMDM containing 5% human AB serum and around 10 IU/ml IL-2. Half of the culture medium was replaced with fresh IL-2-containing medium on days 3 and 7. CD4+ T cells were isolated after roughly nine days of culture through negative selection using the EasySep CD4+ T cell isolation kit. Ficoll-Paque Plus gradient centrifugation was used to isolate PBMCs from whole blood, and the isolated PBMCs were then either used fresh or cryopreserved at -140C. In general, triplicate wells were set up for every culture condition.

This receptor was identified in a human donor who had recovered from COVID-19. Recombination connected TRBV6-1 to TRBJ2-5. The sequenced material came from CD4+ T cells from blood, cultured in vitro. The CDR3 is CASTNQTSMYLCASSVRETQYF.